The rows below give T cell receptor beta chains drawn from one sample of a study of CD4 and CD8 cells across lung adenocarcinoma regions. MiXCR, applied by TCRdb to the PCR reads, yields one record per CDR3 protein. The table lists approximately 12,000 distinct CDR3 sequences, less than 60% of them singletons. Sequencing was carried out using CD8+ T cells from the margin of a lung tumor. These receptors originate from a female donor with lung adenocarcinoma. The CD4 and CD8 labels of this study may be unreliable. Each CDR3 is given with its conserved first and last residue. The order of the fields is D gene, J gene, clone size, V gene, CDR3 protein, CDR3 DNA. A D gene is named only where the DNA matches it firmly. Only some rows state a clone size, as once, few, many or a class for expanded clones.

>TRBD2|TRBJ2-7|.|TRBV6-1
CASSDTLAAYEQYF
TGTGCCAGCAGTGATACACTAGCGGCCTACGAGCAGTACTTC
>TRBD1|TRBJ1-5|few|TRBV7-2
CASSRGQGSNQPQHF
TGTGCCAGCAGCCGGGGACAGGGTAGCAATCAGCCCCAGCATTTT
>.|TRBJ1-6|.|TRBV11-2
CASSLDPNSPLHF
TGTGCCAGCAGCTTAGACCCCAATTCACCCCTCCACTTT
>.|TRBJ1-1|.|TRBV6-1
CASSRLYTEAFF
TGTGCCAGCAGCAGGTTGTACACTGAAGCTTTCTTT
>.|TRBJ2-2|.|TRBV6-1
CASALNTGELFF
TGTGCCAGCGCCTTGAACACCGGGGAGCTGTTTTTT
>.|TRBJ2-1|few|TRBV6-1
CASSEGGGDYNEQFF
TGTGCCAGCAGTGAGGGCGGAGGGGACTACAATGAGCAGTTCTTC
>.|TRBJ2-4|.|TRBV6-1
CGSSGLRAKNIQYF
TGTGGCAGCTCGGGGCTGAGAGCCAAAAATATTCAGTACTTC
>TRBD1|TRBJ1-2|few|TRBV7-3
CASSLIGTATNYGYTF
TGTGCCAGCAGCTTAATAGGGACAGCGACTAACTATGGCTACACCTTC
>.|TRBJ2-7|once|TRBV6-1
CASSESGGAYEQYF
TGTGCCAGCAGTGAGTCAGGGGGGGCCTACGAGCAGTACTTC
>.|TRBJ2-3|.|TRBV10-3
CAVGPGVCATDTQYF
.
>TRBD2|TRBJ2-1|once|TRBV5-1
CASSLARAGEGAEQFF
TGCGCCAGCAGCTTGGCGCGAGCGGGAGAAGGAGCTGAGCAGTTCTTC
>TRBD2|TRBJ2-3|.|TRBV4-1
CASSHQRTAGGGNTQYF
TGCGCCAGCAGCCACCAACGGACGGCGGGAGGTGGGAATACGCAGTATTTT
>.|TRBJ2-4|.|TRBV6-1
CASSPGRGAKNTQYF
TGTGCCAGCAGTCCGGGGCGGGGAGCCAAAAATACTCAGTACTTC
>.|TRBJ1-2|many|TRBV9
CASSNIQGNGGYTF
TGTGCCAGCAGCAATATTCAGGGGAATGGTGGCTACACCTTC
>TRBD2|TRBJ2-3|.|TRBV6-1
CASSLAGGHTDTQYF
TGTGCCAGCAGTCTAGCGGGGGGCCACACAGATACGCAGTATTTT
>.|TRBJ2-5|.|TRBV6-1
CARGLGGGGTETQYF
TGTGCCAGGGGGCTCGGGGGAGGTGGGACAGAGACGCAGTACTTC
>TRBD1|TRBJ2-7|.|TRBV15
CATSGKRYTGTGEDYEQYF
TGTGCCACCAGCGGGAAGCGGTACACCGGGACAGGGGAGGACTACGAGCAGTACTTC
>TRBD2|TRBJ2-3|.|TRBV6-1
CGGGPGGGGPETQYF
TGTGGCGGGGGTCCGGGCGGGGGGGGCCCAGAGACCCAGTATTTT
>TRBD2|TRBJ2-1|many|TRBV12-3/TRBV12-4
CASTFQLAGGDEQFF
TGTGCCAGCACCTTCCAGCTAGCGGGGGGGGATGAGCAGTTCTTC
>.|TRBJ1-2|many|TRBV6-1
CASRPPVAGGYTF
TGTGCCAGCAGGCCACCTGTTGCGGGAGGCTACACCTTC
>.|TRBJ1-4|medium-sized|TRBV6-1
CASSEALRGENEKLFF
TGTGCCAGCAGTGAAGCGCTCAGGGGAGAAAATGAAAAACTGTTTTTT
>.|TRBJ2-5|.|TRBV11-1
CASSPGGGGSGKETQYF
TGTGCCAGCAGCCCGGGGGGCGGGGGCAGTGGCAAAGAGACCCAGTACTTC
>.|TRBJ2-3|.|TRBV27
CAGSGGRFKDTQYF
TGTGCGGGCAGTGGGGGCCGGTTCAAAGATACGCAGTATTTT
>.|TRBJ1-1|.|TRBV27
CASSLGPPDVWGGTTEDSF
TGTGCCAGCAGTTTAGGCCCTCCGGACGTCTGGGGGGGTACCACTGAAGATTCCTTC
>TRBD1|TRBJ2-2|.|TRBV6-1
CASIFRGSTGELFF
TGTGCCAGCATCTTCAGGGGGTCCACCGGGGAGCTGTTTTTT
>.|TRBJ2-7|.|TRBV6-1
CASSEPGLSHSYEQYF
TGTGCCAGCAGTGAACCAGGGCTAAGCCACTCCTACGAGCAGTACTTC
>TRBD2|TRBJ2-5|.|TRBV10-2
CASSVAGEYQETQYF
TGCGCCAGCAGTGTAGCGGGAGAGTACCAAGAGACCCAGTACTTC
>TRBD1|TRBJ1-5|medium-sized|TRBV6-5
CASSWTGRDEPQHF
TGTGCCAGCAGTTGGACAGGGAGGGATGAGCCCCAGCATTTT
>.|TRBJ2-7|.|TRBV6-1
CASIQDGYPTYEQYF
TGTGCCAGCATCCAAGACGGATACCCTACCTACGAGCAGTACTTC
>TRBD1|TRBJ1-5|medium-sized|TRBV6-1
CASRPTGTGYNQPQHF
TGTGCCAGCAGACCAACCGGGACAGGCTACAATCAGCCCCAGCATTTT
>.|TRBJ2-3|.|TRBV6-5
CASSYTSGDTQYF
TGTGCCAGCAGTTACACGTCCGGGGATACGCAGTATTTT
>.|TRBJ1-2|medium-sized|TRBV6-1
CASSEHVALGNYGYTF
TGTGCCAGCAGTGAACATGTAGCCCTAGGGAACTATGGCTACACCTTC
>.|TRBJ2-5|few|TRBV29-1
CSVRGVQETQYF
TGCAGCGTCCGAGGGGTCCAGGAGACCCAGTACTTC
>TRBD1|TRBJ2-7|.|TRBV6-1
CASRSGDSYYEQYF
TGTGCCAGCAGAAGTGGGGACAGTTACTACGAGCAGTACTTC
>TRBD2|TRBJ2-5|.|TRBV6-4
CAGGDGSGDQDTQYF
TGTGCCGGGGGTGACGGGAGCGGGGACCAAGATACGCAGTATTTC
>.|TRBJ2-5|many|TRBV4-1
CASSQGTNQETQYF
TGCGCCAGCAGCCAAGGAACTAACCAAGAGACCCAGTACTTC
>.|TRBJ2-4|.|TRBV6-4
CLSSLTGHSTTNTQYF
TGTCTCAGCAGCCTCACGGGGCACTCAACCACAAACACTCAGTACTTC
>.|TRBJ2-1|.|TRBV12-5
CASGLVRDFSSSYNEQFF
TGTGCTAGTGGTTTGGTAAGGGACTTTTCTAGCTCCTACAATGAGCAGTTCTTC
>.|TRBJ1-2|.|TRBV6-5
CASSYSAGVRRHYTF
TGTGCCAGCAGTTACTCTGCGGGTGTCCGCCGACATTACACCTTC
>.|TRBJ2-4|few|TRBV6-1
CASSDGRSGAKNIQYF
TGTGCCAGCAGTGATGGGAGATCGGGTGCCAAAAACATTCAGTACTTC
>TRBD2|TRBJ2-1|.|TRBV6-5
CASSYRSGANEQFF
TGTGCCAGCAGTTACCGGAGCGGGGCCAATGAGCAGTTCTTC
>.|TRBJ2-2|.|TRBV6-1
CASRFGTQAGELFF
TGTGCCAGCAGATTCGGGACACAGGCCGGGGAGCTGTTTTTT
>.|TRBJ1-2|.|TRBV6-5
CASSYSRGANYGYTF
TGTGCCAGCAGTTACTCCCGGGGCGCTAACTATGGCTACACCTTC
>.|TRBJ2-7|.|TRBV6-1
CASWDPLTSYEQYF
TGTGCCAGCTGGGACCCTCTAACTAGCTACGAGCAGTACTTC
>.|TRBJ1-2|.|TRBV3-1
CASSQERSSYTF
TGTGCCAGCAGCCAAGAACGATCTAGCTACACCTTC
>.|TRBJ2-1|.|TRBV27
CASSSGGVLNEQFF
TGTGCCAGCAGTTCCGGCGGGGTCCTAAATGAGCAGTTCTTC
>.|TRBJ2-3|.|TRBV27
CASSGGGDTETQYF
TGTGCCAGCAGTGGGGGCGGGGACACAGAGACCCAGTATTTC
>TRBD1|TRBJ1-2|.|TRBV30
CAWGGGQGYYGYTF
TGTGCCTGGGGGGGGGGACAGGGCTACTATGGCTACACCTTC
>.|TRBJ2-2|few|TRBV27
CASSFTPPDRNTGELFF
TGTGCCAGCAGTTTTACCCCACCTGACAGGAACACCGGGGAGCTGTTTTTT
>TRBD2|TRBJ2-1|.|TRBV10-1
CASSEKREYDNEQFF
TGCGCCAGCAGTGAGAAGCGGGAGTACGACAATGAGCAGTTCTTC
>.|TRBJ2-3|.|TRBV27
CGSSSVLWAKDTQYF
TGTGGCAGCAGTTCGGTGCTGTGGGCCAAAGATACGCAGTATTTT
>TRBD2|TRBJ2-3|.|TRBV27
CASRLAGVSDTQYF
TGTGCCAGCAGATTAGCGGGAGTGTCAGATACGCAGTATTTT
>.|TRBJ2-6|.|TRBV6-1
CASTTPPGANVLTF
TGTGCCAGCACGACGCCCCCTGGGGCCAACGTCCTGACTTTC